The clone carrying this TCR beta chain was observed at least ten times. The antigen remains undetermined. This record comes from a study of response to subunit inactivated influenza vaccine. Study-level results: With each seasonal influenza vaccination, the authors suggested, few new T cells are recruited.

CDR1 and CDR2 (germline): SGHAT, FQNNGV. V shed 5 bases and J shed 6 bases, with 7 bases lying between them. The CDR3 runs to 12 residues. In TCRdb, the RT-PCR reads were re-called with MiXCR into one record per CDR3 protein. The sample carries more than 450,000 distinct CDR3 sequences, roughly 8.2% recorded once. The TCR was taken from a man aged 45 to 75 who received an inactivated influenza vaccine. The chain carries TRBV11-2 and TRBJ2-2; D not resolved. The material was PBMCs from blood, obtained about 24 months after vaccination. CDR3 DNA sequence: TGTGCCAGCAGCCCCGTCCCCGGGGAGCTGTTTTTT. This codes for CASSPVPGELFF.